Sequencing of this T cell receptor beta chain was carried out in a study of beta chain features in type 1 diabetes. Via the markers CD45RO/CCR7/CD25/CD127/CD95/CD27, stem cell-like memory, regulatory, central memory and naive CD4+ cells were sorted. Trimming took off 3 bases at V and 7 bases at J, with 18 bases between the two ends. The germline V gene encodes CDR1 SQVTM and CDR2 ANQGSEA. The CDR3 loop spans 14 amino acids. TCRB transcripts that were expressed got sequenced, as all of the isolated RNA had been reverse transcribed. Sequencing of naive, central memory and regulatory T cell samples gave an average of approximately 3.8 million reads. The data were produced by immunoSEQ multiplex PCR, yet TCRdb's version contains in-frame clones alone and is incomplete. The table includes 250,000 or so clones, roughly 70% detected once.

The specimen was naive CD4+ T cells from blood. This rearrangement joins TRBV29-1 to TRBJ1-2; D not resolved. This clonotype was sampled from a man aged 25 to 40 in good health. CDR3 loop: CSVDSPQILAGYTF. CDR3 DNA: TGCAGCGTTGACAGCCCACAAATCCTGGCTGGCTACACCTTC.